This record looks at one T cell receptor beta chain sequence and its context. Antigen unknown. This sample is drawn from a study of shared clonotypes between healthy human individuals. The study, taken as a whole, reports: Larger estimated richness was generally seen in naive subsets than in memory subsets.

TCRdb keeps only in-frame clones here, not all; method: immunoSEQ multiplex PCR. This table has 800,000 or so clones, 90% to 97% appearing once. Naive CD8 cells were CD45RO-negative, positively selected for CCR7, excluding terminally differentiated effector memory CD45RA+ cells. Germline CDR1 and CDR2: ENHRY and SYGVKD. V gave up 3 bases and J gave up 1 base, with 7 bases separating them. The CDR3 consists of 13 residues. The receptor was derived from a man aged 30-40 years in good health. Sequences were obtained from naive CD8+ T cells sorted from blood. V usage is TRBV10-3 and J usage is TRBJ2-7; D gene uncertain. Written as DNA, the CDR3 is TGTGCCATCAGTGAAGACAATTCCTACGAGCAGTACTTC. It is translated as CAISEDNSYEQYF.